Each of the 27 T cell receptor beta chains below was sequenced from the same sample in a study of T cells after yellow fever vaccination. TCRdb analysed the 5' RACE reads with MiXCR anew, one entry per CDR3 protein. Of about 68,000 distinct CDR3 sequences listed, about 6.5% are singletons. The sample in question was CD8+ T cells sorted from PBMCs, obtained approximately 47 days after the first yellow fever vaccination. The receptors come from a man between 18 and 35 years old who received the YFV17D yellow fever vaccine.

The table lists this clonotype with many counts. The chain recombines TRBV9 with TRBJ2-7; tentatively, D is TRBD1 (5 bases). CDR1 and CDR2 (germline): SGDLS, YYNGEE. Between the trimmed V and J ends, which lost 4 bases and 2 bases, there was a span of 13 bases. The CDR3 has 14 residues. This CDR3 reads CASSPTDTAYEQYV. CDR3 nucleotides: TGTGCCAGCAGCCCCACGGACACAGCCTACGAGCAGTACGTC.

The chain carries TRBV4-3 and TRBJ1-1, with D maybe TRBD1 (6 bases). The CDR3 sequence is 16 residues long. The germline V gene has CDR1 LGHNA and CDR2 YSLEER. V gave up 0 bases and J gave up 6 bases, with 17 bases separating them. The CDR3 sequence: CASSQDWEQGDAEAFF. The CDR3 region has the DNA TGCGCCAGCAGCCAAGATTGGGAACAGGGTGACGCTGAAGCTTTCTTT.

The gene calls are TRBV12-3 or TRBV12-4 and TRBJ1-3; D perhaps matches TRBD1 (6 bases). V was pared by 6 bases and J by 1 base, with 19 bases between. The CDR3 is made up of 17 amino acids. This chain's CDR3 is CASRSPGEGLSGNTIYF. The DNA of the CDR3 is TGTGCCAGCAGATCCCCAGGGGAGGGTTTGTCTGGAAACACCATATATTTT.

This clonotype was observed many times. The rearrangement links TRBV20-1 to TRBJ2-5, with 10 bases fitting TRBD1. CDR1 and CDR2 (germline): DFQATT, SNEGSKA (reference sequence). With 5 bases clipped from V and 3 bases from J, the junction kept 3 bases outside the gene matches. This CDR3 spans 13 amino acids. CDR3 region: CSASGTGEETQYF. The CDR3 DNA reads TGCAGTGCTTCCGGGACAGGGGAAGAGACCCAGTACTTC.

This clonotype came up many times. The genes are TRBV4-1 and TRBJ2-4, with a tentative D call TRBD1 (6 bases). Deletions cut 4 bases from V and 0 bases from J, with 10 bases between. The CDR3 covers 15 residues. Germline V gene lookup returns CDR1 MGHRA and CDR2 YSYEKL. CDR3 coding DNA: TGCGCCAGCAGCCCAGGGGAGCTAGCCAAAAACATTCAGTACTTC. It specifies CASSPGELAKNIQYF.

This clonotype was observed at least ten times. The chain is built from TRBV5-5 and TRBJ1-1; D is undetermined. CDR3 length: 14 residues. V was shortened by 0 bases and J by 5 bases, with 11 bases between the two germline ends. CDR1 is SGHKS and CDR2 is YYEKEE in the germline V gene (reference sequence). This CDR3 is CASSLADLGTEAFF. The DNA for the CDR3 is TGTGCCAGCAGCTTGGCGGATCTGGGGACTGAAGCTTTCTTT.

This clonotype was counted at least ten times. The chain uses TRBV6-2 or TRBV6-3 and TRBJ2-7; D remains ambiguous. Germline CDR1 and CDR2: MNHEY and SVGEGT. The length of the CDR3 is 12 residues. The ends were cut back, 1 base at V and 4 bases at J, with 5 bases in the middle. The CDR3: CASSYYGYEQYF. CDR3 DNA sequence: TGTGCCAGCAGTTACTATGGGTACGAGCAGTACTTC.

Here the CDR3 reads CSATGNTGELFF. Here the CDR3 DNA reads TGCAGCGCGACAGGGAACACCGGGGAGCTGTTTTTT. The chain uses TRBV29-1 and TRBJ2-2; tentative D call: TRBD1 (6 bases). This CDR3 is 12 amino acids long. Germline loops: CDR1 SQVTM, CDR2 ANQGSEA. Trimming took 7 bases from V and 1 from J, leaving 7 bases between them.

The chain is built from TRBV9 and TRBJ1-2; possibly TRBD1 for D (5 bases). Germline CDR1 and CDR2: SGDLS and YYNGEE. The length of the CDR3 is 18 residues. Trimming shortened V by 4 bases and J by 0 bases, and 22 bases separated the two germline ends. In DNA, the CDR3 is TGTGCCAGCAGCCCTTGGGGGGAAGTTGTTGGCTCTAACTATGGCTACACCTTC. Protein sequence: CASSPWGEVVGSNYGYTF.

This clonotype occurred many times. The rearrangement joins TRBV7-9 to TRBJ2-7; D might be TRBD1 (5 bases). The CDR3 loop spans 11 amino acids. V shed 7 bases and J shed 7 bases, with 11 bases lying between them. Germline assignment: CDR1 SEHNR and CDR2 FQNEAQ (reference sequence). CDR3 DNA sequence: TGTGCCAGCACCCAGGGTGGAGAGCAGTACTTC. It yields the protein CASTQGGEQYF.

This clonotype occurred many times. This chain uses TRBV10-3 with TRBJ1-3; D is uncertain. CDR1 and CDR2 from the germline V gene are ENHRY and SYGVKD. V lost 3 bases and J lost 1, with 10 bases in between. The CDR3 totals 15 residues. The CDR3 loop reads CAISDPGGSGNTIYF. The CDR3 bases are TGTGCCATCAGTGACCCAGGTGGTTCTGGAAACACCATATATTTT.

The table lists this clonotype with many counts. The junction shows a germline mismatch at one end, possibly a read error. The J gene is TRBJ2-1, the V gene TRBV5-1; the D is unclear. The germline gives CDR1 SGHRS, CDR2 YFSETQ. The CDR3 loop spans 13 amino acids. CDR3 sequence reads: CASSLEGYDEQFF. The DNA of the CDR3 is TGCGCCAGCAGCTTGGAAGGCTACGATGAGCAGTTCTTC. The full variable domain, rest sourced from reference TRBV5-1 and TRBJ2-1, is KAGVTQTPRYLIKTRGQQVTLSCSPISGHRSVSWYQQTPGQGLQFLFEYFSETQRNKGNFPGRFSGRQFSNSRSEMNVSTLELGDSALYLCASSLEGYDEQFFGPGTRLTVL.

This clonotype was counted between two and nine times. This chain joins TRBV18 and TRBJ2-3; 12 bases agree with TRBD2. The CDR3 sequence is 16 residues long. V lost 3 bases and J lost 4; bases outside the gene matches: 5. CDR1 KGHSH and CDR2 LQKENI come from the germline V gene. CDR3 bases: TGTGCCAGCTCACCGACTAGCGGGGGCCATTCAGATACGCAGTATTTT. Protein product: CASSPTSGGHSDTQYF. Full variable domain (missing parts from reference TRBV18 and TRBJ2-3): NAGVMQNPRHLVRRRGQEARLRCSPMKGHSHVYWYRQLPEEGLKFMVYLQKENIIDESGMPKERFSAEFPKEGPSILRIQQVVRGDSAAYFCASSPTSGGHSDTQYFGPGTRLTVL.

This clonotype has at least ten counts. CDR3 nucleotides: TGTGCCAGCAGCTTAGAGAGGACGACAGGGCAAAGTGAGCAGTTCTTC. Amino acid sequence: CASSLERTTGQSEQFF. The gene calls are TRBV7-9 and TRBJ2-1; 7 positions match TRBD1. Trimming at V came to 1 base and at J to 9 bases, leaving 12 bases not matched to a gene. Germline CDR1 reads SEHNR; CDR2 reads FQNEAQ (reference sequence). This CDR3 contains 16 residues.

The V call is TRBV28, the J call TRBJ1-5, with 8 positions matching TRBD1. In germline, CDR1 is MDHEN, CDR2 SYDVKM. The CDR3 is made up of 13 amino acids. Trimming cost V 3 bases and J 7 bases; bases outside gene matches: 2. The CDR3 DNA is TGTGCCAGCAGTTTCACAGGGGGGCAGCCCCAGCATTTT. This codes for CASSFTGGQPQHF. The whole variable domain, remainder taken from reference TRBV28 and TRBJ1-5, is DVKVTQSSRYLVKRTGEKVFLECVQDMDHENMFWYRQDPGLGLRLIYFSYDVKMKEKGDIPEGYSVSREKKERFSLILESASTNQTSMYLCASSFTGGQPQHFGDGTRLSIL.

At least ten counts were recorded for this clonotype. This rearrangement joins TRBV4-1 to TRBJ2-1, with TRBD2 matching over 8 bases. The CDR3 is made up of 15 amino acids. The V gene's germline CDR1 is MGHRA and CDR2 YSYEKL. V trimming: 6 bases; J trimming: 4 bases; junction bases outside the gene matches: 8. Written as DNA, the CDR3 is TGCGCCAGCAGAACCAGCGGGGGAATTTACAATGAGCAGTTCTTC. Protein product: CASRTSGGIYNEQFF.

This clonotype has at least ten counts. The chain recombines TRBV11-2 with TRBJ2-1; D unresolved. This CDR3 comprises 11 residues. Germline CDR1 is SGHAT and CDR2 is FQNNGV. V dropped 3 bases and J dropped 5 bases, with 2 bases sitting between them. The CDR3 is CASSFDNEQFF. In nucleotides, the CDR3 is TGTGCCAGCAGCTTCGACAATGAGCAGTTCTTC.

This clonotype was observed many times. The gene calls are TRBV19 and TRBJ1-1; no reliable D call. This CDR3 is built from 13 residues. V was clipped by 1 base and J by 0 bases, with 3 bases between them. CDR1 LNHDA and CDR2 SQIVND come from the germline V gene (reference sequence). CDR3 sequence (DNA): TGTGCCAGTAGTATAGGGATGAACACTGAAGCTTTCTTT. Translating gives CASSIGMNTEAFF.

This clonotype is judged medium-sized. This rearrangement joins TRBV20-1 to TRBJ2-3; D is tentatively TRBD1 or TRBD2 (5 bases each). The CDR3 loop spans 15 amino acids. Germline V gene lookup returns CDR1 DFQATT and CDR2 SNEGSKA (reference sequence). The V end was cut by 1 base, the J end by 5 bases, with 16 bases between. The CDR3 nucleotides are TGCAGTGCTAGAGCCCGGGACGAAGGAAGAGATACGCAGTATTTT. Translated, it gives CSARARDEGRDTQYF.

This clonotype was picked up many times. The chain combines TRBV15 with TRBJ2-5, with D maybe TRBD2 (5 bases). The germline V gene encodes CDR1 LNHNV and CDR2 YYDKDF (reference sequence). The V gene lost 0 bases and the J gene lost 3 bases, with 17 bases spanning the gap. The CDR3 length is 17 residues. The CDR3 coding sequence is TGTGCCACCAGCAGAGATGCCCCCGCCAGGAGGAAAGAGACCCAGTACTTC. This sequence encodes CATSRDAPARRKETQYF.

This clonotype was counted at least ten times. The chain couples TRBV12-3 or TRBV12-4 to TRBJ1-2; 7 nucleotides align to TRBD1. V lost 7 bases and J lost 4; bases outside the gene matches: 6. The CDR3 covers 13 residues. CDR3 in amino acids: CASNWAGGYGYTF. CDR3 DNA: TGTGCCAGCAACTGGGCAGGGGGCTATGGCTACACCTTC.

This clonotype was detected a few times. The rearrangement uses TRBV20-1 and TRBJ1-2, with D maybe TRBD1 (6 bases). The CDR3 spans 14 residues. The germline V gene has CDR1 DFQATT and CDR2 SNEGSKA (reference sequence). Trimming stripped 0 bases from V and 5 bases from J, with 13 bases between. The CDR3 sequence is CSARDRGAGYGYTF. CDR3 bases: TGCAGTGCTAGAGATCGGGGGGCGGGGTATGGCTACACCTTC.

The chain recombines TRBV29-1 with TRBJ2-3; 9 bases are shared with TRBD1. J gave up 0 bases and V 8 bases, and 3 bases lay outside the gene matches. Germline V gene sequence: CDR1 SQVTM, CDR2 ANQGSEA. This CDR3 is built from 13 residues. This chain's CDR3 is CSMTGGSTDTQYF. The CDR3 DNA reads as TGCAGCATGACAGGGGGGAGCACAGATACGCAGTATTTT.

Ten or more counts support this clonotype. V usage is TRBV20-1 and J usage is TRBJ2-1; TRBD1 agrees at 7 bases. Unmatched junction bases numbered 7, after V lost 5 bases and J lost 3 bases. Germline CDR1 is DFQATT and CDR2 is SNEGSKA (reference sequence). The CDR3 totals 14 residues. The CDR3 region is CSASQQGFYNEQFF. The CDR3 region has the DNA TGCAGTGCTTCCCAACAGGGGTTCTACAATGAGCAGTTCTTC.

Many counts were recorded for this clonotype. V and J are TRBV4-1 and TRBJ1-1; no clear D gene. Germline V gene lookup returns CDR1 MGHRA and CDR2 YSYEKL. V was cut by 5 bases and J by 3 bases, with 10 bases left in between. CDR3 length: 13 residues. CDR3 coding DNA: TGCGCCAGCAGCACCCGGCAGCACACTGAAGCTTTCTTT. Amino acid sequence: CASSTRQHTEAFF.

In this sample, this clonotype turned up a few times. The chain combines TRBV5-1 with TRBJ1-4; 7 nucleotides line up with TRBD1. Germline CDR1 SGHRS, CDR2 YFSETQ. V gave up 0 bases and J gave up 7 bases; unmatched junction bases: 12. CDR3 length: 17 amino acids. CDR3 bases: TGCGCCAGCAGCTTGGTACAGGGGACTCTAGAAAGTGAAAAACTGTTTTTT. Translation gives CASSLVQGTLESEKLFF.

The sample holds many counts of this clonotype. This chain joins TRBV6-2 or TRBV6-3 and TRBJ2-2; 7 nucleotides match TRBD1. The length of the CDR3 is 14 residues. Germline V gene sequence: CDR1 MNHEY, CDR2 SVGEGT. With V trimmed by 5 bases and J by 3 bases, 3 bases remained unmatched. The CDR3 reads CASSIGQDTGELFF. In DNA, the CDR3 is TGTGCCAGCAGTATTGGACAGGACACCGGGGAGCTGTTTTTT.